This entry features one T cell receptor (beta chain) sequence. This sample is drawn from a study of cytomegalovirus exposure and HLA in healthy donors. The overall study: Most genotyped donors, over 70% of roughly 400, had Caucasian-associated genetic ancestry.

Germline CDR1 reads SGHAT; CDR2 reads FQNNGV. V lost 4 bases to trimming and J lost 8 bases; unmatched junction nucleotides: 10. The CDR3 spans 17 residues. PCR was performed using 60 Vbeta and 13 Jbeta primers. The table came from immunoSEQ multiplex PCR; TCRdb's copy has only in-frame clones and leaves some out. The sample lists over 80,000 clones, 75% to 85% seen once, with roughly 3.5% in the top ten. Material: PBMCs. V gene TRBV11-2 combines with J gene TRBJ2-1; 14 nucleotides match TRBD2. This receptor was obtained from a man aged 30 to 45 in good health and CMV-seropositive. The CDR3 DNA sequence: TGTGCCAGCAGCTCCCTCTTGTCGGGACTAGCGGGAGATGAGCAGTTCTTC. Translation: CASSSLLSGLAGDEQFF.